These 23 T cell receptor beta chains came from one sample sequenced in a study of T cell responses to AZD1222 COVID-19 vaccine. TCRdb's copy holds only in-frame clones and misses some; the assay was immunoSEQ multiplex PCR. The sample lists under 200,000 clones; about 90% were seen once. Sequencing used peripheral blood, obtained on day 0 of MenACWY control vaccination. The source is an adult in good health.

The J gene is TRBJ2-1, the V gene TRBV6-1; D perhaps matches TRBD2 (5 bases). V was pared by 3 bases and J by 4 bases, with 16 bases between. The germline V gene encodes CDR1 MNHNS and CDR2 SASEGT. The CDR3 is 16 residues long. CDR3 amino acids: CASSEMGISGYNEQFF. The CDR3 bases are TGTGCCAGCAGTGAGATGGGAATTTCGGGATACAATGAGCAGTTCTTC.

The chain links TRBV5-8 to TRBJ1-6, with a tentative D call TRBD1 (5 bases). Germline CDR1 SGHTS, CDR2 YDEGEE. The CDR3 length is 16 residues. Between the trimmed V and J ends, which lost 4 bases and 0 bases, there was a span of 11 bases. The CDR3 DNA follows: TGTGCCAGCAGCCCTCGACAGAGCTCCTATAATTCACCCCTCCACTTT. The encoded protein is CASSPRQSSYNSPLHF.

This rearrangement joins TRBV5-8 to TRBJ1-2; 9 bases line up with TRBD1. V shed 2 bases and J 4 bases; nucleotides not matched to a gene: 6. Germline V CDR1 and CDR2: SGHTS, YDEGEE. CDR3 length equals 15 residues. The CDR3 spells CASSFGTGKGYGYTF. CDR3 DNA: TGTGCCAGCAGCTTCGGGACAGGGAAGGGCTATGGCTACACCTTC.

The chain uses TRBV20-1 and TRBJ1-2, with TRBD1 as a possible D gene (5 bases). Germline CDR1 DFQATT, CDR2 SNEGSKA (reference sequence). The CDR3 extends over 11 amino acids. Deletions cut 6 bases from V and 3 bases from J, with 8 bases between. The CDR3 nucleotides read TGCAGTGCCTCAGGGCACTATGGCTACACCTTC. Its protein is CSASGHYGYTF.

The genes are TRBV11-2 and TRBJ1-1; 7 bases are a match to TRBD1. After removal of 7 bases from V and 4 bases from J, the junction contained 3 bases not matched to a gene. The CDR3 length is 12 residues. Germline lookup yields CDR1 SGHAT and CDR2 FQNNGV. The CDR3 DNA sequence: TGTGCCAGCACTCAGGGGGGCACTGAAGCTTTCTTT. Its protein product is CASTQGGTEAFF.

The rearrangement uses TRBV3-1 (or the pseudogene TRBV3-2) and TRBJ2-5; no reliable D call. This CDR3 spans 15 amino acids. Between the trimmed V and J ends, which lost 0 bases and 2 bases, there was a span of 10 bases. Germline CDR1 reads LGHDT; CDR2 reads YNNKEL (reference sequence). The CDR3 sequence: CASSQEMRIQETQYF. For the CDR3, the DNA is TGTGCCAGCAGCCAAGAGATGAGGATTCAAGAGACCCAGTACTTC.

J is TRBJ2-2 and V is TRBV10-1, with D maybe TRBD1 (6 bases). CDR1 and CDR2 from the germline V gene are WNHNN and SYGVQD (reference sequence). The CDR3 spans 13 residues. V was cut by 6 bases and J by 5 bases, with 10 bases left in between. The CDR3 here is CASRPGVTGELFF. The DNA for the CDR3 is TGCGCCAGCAGACCAGGGGTTACCGGGGAGCTGTTTTTT.

The rearrangement joins TRBV19 to TRBJ1-2; unclear D gene. The V and J ends lost 0 bases and 7 bases respectively, with 9 bases between them. The CDR3 length is 13 residues. The germline CDR1 and CDR2 sequences are LNHDA and SQIVND (reference sequence). DNA of the CDR3: TGTGCCAGTAGTATAGATTATGGGTTTGGCTACACCTTC. Protein: CASSIDYGFGYTF.

The rearrangement links TRBV2 to TRBJ1-2, with D possibly matching TRBD1 (5 bases). Germline values: CDR1 SNHLY, CDR2 FYNNEI. This CDR3 region has 15 residues. Trimming pared 3 bases from V and 2 bases from J, leaving 13 bases between. The CDR3 is CASSDGTAVNYGYTF. The CDR3 DNA sequence: TGTGCCAGCAGTGATGGGACCGCCGTGAACTATGGCTACACCTTC.

The gene calls are TRBV28 and TRBJ2-7; 8 nucleotides agree with TRBD2. V dropped 6 bases and J dropped 4; count of bases not matched to a gene: 2. Per the germline V gene, CDR1 is MDHEN and CDR2 is SYDVKM. This CDR3 has 12 residues. The DNA of the CDR3 is TGTGCCAGCAGGTTAGCGGGGTACGAGCAGTACTTC. Translation gives CASRLAGYEQYF. The entire variable domain, with the rest obtained from reference TRBV28 and TRBJ2-7, is as follows: DVKVTQSSRYLVKRTGEKVFLECVQDMDHENMFWYRQDPGLGLRLIYFSYDVKMKEKGDIPEGYSVSREKKERFSLILESASTNQTSMYLCASRLAGYEQYFGPGTRLTVT.

This chain links TRBV12-5 with TRBJ1-3; TRBD1 matches 7 bases. V lost 7 bases, J lost 0 bases, and 12 bases stayed unmatched. Germline loops: CDR1 LGHNT, CDR2 FRNRAP. The CDR3 runs to 17 residues. This chain's CDR3 is CASVRQGGSNSGNTIYF. In nucleotides, the CDR3 is TGTGCTAGTGTTCGACAGGGAGGTTCGAACTCTGGAAACACCATATATTTT.

The chain uses TRBV19 and TRBJ2-7, with TRBD1 matching over 7 bases. The germline V gene encodes CDR1 LNHDA and CDR2 SQIVND (reference sequence). The CDR3 runs to 14 residues. The junction had 6 bases not matched to a gene; V was cut back by 3 bases and J by 4 bases. The CDR3 reads CASSIRGQLYEQYF. CDR3 coding DNA: TGTGCCAGTAGTATCAGGGGACAGCTTTACGAGCAGTACTTC.

The rearrangement links TRBV4-2 to TRBJ2-5; 12 bases are a match to TRBD1. This CDR3 is 19 amino acids long. The junction had 12 bases not matched to a gene; V was cut back by 1 base and J by 3 bases. Germline CDR1 is LGHNA and CDR2 is YNFKEQ. Here the CDR3 DNA reads TGTGCCAGCAGCCAAGCCGGGACAGGGGGCGTTGGGGTGGAAGAGACCCAGTACTTC. It encodes CASSQAGTGGVGVEETQYF.

This CDR3 is CASSHESTDTQYF. CDR3 nucleotides: TGTGCCAGCAGCCATGAAAGCACAGATACGCAGTATTTT. The rearrangement uses TRBV6-4 and TRBJ2-3, with no clear D. Trimming stripped 6 bases from V and 0 bases from J, with 7 bases between. This CDR3 region has 13 residues. Germline loops: CDR1 MRHNA, CDR2 SNTAGT.

V is TRBV19 and J is TRBJ2-2; D gene ambiguous. Per germline, CDR1 LNHDA and CDR2 SQIVND (reference sequence). The CDR3 consists of 14 residues. V was clipped by 7 bases and J by 0 bases, with 9 bases between them. The CDR3 nucleotides read TGTGCCAGTAAAGAGGTAACGAACACCGGGGAGCTGTTTTTT. Encoded protein: CASKEVTNTGELFF.

The gene calls are TRBV11-2 and TRBJ1-6, with a possible D match to TRBD1 (6 bases). This CDR3 is 16 amino acids long. Germline values: CDR1 SGHAT, CDR2 FQNNGV. The V gene lost 0 bases and the J gene lost 6 bases, with 12 bases spanning the gap. CDR3 nucleotides: TGTGCCAGCAGCTTAGAGTCGGGGGCGCTTAATTCACCCCTCCACTTT. Translating gives CASSLESGALNSPLHF. The full variable domain, with the rest looked up from reference TRBV11-2 and TRBJ1-6, is EAGVAQSPRYKIIEKRQSVAFWCNPISGHATLYWYQQILGQGPKLLIQFQNNGVVDDSQLPKDRFSAERLKGVDSTLKIQPAKLEDSAVYLCASSLESGALNSPLHFGNGTRLTVT.

CDR3 amino acids: CATSRDLGRPNTEAFF. The CDR3 DNA is TGTGCCACCAGCAGAGATTTGGGGCGTCCGAACACTGAAGCTTTCTTT. The J gene is TRBJ1-1, the V gene TRBV15, with TRBD1 as a possible D gene (5 bases). V lost 0 bases and J 1 base, leaving 12 bases between the germline ends. The CDR3 length is 16 residues. Germline V gene data show CDR1 as LNHNV and CDR2 as YYDKDF (reference sequence).

As for this clone: This same CDR3 is encoded by further DNA sequences in the sample. The chain combines TRBV9 with TRBJ1-6; D not certain. Trimming cost V 2 bases and J 10 bases, with 7 bases left between them. CDR3 length: 12 amino acids. Germline V CDR1 and CDR2: SGDLS, YYNGEE. The CDR3 here is CASSVEGSPLHF. CDR3 nucleotide sequence: TGTGCCAGCAGCGTTGAGGGATCACCCCTCCACTTT.

V is TRBV4-3 and J is TRBJ1-1; no reliable D call. The V gene lost 6 bases and the J gene lost 0 bases, with 11 bases spanning the gap. The CDR3 loop spans 14 amino acids. CDR1 and CDR2 from the germline V gene are LGHNA and YSLEER. CDR3 sequence reads: CASSSGIVNTEAFF. As DNA, the CDR3 is TGCGCCAGCAGTTCCGGGATTGTGAACACTGAAGCTTTCTTT.

The chain links TRBV28 to TRBJ1-5; 7 bases are shared with TRBD1. Unmatched junction bases numbered 3, after V lost 5 bases and J lost 2 bases. Germline V gene sequence: CDR1 MDHEN, CDR2 SYDVKM. This CDR3 is built from 14 residues. Here the CDR3 DNA reads TGTGCCAGCAGTGGAACAGGGGGCAATCAGCCCCAGCATTTT. Encoded protein: CASSGTGGNQPQHF.

This rearrangement joins TRBV11-3 to TRBJ2-7; 7 bases agree with TRBD2. This CDR3 is built from 15 residues. Trimming removed 4 bases from V and 4 bases from J; junction bases left unmatched: 10. CDR1 and CDR2 (germline): SGHNT, YENEEA. The CDR3 sequence is CASSSEAGLSYEQYF. For the CDR3, the DNA is TGTGCCAGCAGCTCCGAAGCGGGACTTTCTTACGAGCAGTACTTC.

The chain recombines TRBV2 with TRBJ1-6; no definite D call. Germline V CDR1 and CDR2: SNHLY, FYNNEI. This CDR3 has 13 residues. V dropped 2 bases and J dropped 6 bases, with 5 bases sitting between them. CDR3 residues: CASSENPNSPLHF. CDR3 sequence (DNA): TGTGCCAGCAGTGAAAACCCTAATTCACCCCTCCACTTT. The variable domain in full, completed from reference TRBV2 and TRBJ1-6, reads EPEVTQTPSHQVTQMGQEVILRCVPISNHLYFYWYRQILGQKVEFLVSFYNNEISEKSEIFDDQFSVERPDGSNFTLKIRSTKLEDSAMYFCASSENPNSPLHFGNGTRLTVT.

The CDR3: CASSQDRHVGDRNIHYGYTF. The CDR3 DNA is TGTGCCAGCAGCCAAGATCGGCATGTTGGGGACAGAAACATCCACTATGGCTACACCTTC. The gene calls are TRBV3-1 (or the pseudogene TRBV3-2) and TRBJ1-2; 7 nucleotides agree with TRBD1. This CDR3 is built from 20 residues. From germline, CDR1 is LGHDT and CDR2 YNNKEL (reference sequence). With V trimmed by 0 bases and J by 3 bases, 19 bases remained unmatched.